The source of this T cell receptor (beta chain) is a study of cytomegalovirus exposure and HLA in healthy donors. Study details: Within an early data release were tens of millions of unique TCRs drawn from HLA-typed donors. The Caucasian-associated ancestry cluster held over 65% of around 380 genotyped donors.

Use of 60 Vbeta and 13 Jbeta primers characterized the PCR. Repertoires were generated with immunoSEQ multiplex PCR, while TCRdb's copy carries only in-frame clones and drops some. This sample's table reports 150,000 or so clones. CDR1 is SGHRS, CDR2 YFSETQ, per germline. V lost 5 bases to trimming and J lost 8 bases, with 16 bases between them. The CDR3 has 13 residues. Turning to this clone: The antigen is not known.

The study, taken as a whole, reports: TCR beta chains numbering about 160 were designated cytomegalovirus-associated. Most TCR sequences proved rare, with some public TCRs found in many donors.

This receptor was obtained from a woman aged 45-65 years in good health and CMV-seronegative. The sample taken for sequencing was PBMCs. This chain connects TRBV5-1 to TRBJ1-1; possibly TRBD1 for D (5 bases). CDR3 nucleotide sequence: TGCGCCAGCAGTCGAGACATCCGACAGGAAGCTTTCTTT. Protein: CASSRDIRQEAFF.